What follows are 8 T cell receptor beta chains derived from one specimen sequenced in a study of T cells after yellow fever vaccination. TCRdb re-called the 5' RACE reads through MiXCR, storing one row per CDR3 protein. The table has around 120,000 distinct CDR3 sequences, more than 5.5% seen once. This sample comprised CD4+ T cells sorted from PBMCs, obtained about 49 days after the first yellow fever vaccination. These receptors originate from a man in his late teens or twenties who received the YFV17D yellow fever vaccine.

This clonotype was seen ten or more times. This chain joins TRBV12-3 or TRBV12-4 and TRBJ2-5, with D hard to call. Between the trimmed V and J ends, which lost 3 bases and 3 bases, there was a span of 8 bases. This CDR3 has 13 amino acids. The CDR3: CASSFGHKETQYF. CDR3 sequence (DNA): TGTGCCAGCAGTTTTGGTCACAAAGAGACCCAGTACTTC.

This clonotype was observed a handful of times. This chain links TRBV5-1 with TRBJ2-3, with D maybe TRBD1 (5 bases). Trimming took off 4 bases at V and 1 base at J, with 16 bases between the two ends. CDR3 length equals 16 residues. Germline V gene data show CDR1 as SGHRS and CDR2 as YFSETQ. Here the CDR3 DNA reads TGCGCCAGCAGCACCATCCCTGGGGCCCGCACAGATACGCAGTATTTT. This gives the protein CASSTIPGARTDTQYF.

This clonotype appeared many times. This rearrangement joins TRBV24-1 to TRBJ2-1; tentative D call: TRBD1 (6 bases). The V gene lost 4 bases and the J gene lost 10 bases, with 13 bases spanning the gap. Germline V gene lookup returns CDR1 KGHDR and CDR2 SFDVKD. This CDR3 comprises 13 residues. The CDR3 is CATSDQDRPEQFF. In nucleotides, the CDR3 is TGTGCCACCAGTGACCAAGACAGGCCAGAGCAGTTCTTC.

V usage is TRBV12-3 or TRBV12-4 and J usage is TRBJ1-2, with D possibly TRBD1 on 5 matching bases. V was trimmed by 6 bases and J by 4 bases, leaving 12 bases between them. The CDR3 consists of 13 residues. DNA of the CDR3: TGTGCCAGCAGCCCCGACAGTTCCTATGGCTACACCTTC. As protein: CASSPDSSYGYTF.

At least ten counts were recorded for this clonotype. V usage is TRBV11-2 and J usage is TRBJ2-1; 11 positions match TRBD2. J was trimmed by 9 bases and V by 5 bases; bases with no gene match: 9. There are 15 residues in the CDR3. From germline, CDR1 is SGHAT and CDR2 FQNNGV. The CDR3: CASSQTSGVYGEQFF. The CDR3 coding sequence is TGTGCCAGCAGCCAGACTAGCGGGGTTTATGGTGAGCAGTTCTTC. Filled out from reference TRBV11-2 and TRBJ2-1, the complete variable domain reads EAGVAQSPRYKIIEKRQSVAFWCNPISGHATLYWYQQILGQGPKLLIQFQNNGVVDDSQLPKDRFSAERLKGVDSTLKIQPAKLEDSAVYLCASSQTSGVYGEQFFGPGTRLTVL.

This clonotype was found many times. The J gene is TRBJ2-5, the V gene TRBV7-2; D gene uncertain. With 3 bases removed from V and 4 bases from J, the gap between germline ends came to 15 bases. The CDR3 runs to 15 residues. Germline CDR1 reads SGHTA; CDR2 reads FQGNSA. CDR3 coding DNA: TGTGCCAGCAGCTTGGACGGTGGCCTCCTAGAGACCCAGTACTTC. Its translation: CASSLDGGLLETQYF.

This clonotype appeared many times. The gene calls are TRBV12-3 or TRBV12-4 and TRBJ1-1, with 8 bases that match TRBD1. V lost 6 bases and J lost 4; bases outside the gene matches: 10. The CDR3 totals 15 residues. CDR3 in amino acids: CASSPQGAQATEAFF. CDR3 nucleotides: TGTGCCAGCAGCCCTCAGGGGGCGCAGGCCACTGAAGCTTTCTTT.

Ten or more counts support this clonotype. The chain carries TRBV27 and TRBJ2-7; no clear D. V lost 8 bases to trimming and J lost 4 bases, with 15 bases between them. CDR3 length: 13 amino acids. Germline CDR1 MNHEY, CDR2 SMNVEV (reference sequence). The chain's CDR3 is CASLGLPYYEQYF. The CDR3 DNA sequence: TGTGCCAGCCTAGGGCTACCCTATTACGAGCAGTACTTC.